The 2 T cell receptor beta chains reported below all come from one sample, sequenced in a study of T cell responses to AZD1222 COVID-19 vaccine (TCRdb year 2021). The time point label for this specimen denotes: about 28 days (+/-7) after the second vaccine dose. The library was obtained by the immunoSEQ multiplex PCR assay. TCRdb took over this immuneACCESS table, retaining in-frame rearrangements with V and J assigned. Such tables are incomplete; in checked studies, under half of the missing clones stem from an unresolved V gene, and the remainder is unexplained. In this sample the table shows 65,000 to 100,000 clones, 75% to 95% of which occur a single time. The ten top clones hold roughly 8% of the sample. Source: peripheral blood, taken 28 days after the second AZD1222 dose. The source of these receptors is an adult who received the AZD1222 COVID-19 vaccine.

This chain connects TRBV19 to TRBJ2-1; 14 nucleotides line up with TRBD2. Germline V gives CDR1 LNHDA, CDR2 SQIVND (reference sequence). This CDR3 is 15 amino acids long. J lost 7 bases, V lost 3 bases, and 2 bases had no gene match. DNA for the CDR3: TGTGCCAGTAGTATGACTAGCGGGAGGGGGAATGAGCAGTTCTTC. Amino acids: CASSMTSGRGNEQFF.

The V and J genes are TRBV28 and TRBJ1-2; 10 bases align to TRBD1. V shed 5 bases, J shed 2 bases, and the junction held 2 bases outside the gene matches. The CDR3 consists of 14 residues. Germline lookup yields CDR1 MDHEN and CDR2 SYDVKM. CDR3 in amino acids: CASSPGQGNYGYTF. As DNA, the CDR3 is TGTGCCAGCAGTCCGGGACAGGGGAACTATGGCTACACCTTC.